One T cell receptor (beta chain) is described in this entry. Its target is unknown. Per the germline V gene, CDR1 is SGHAT and CDR2 is FQNNGV. Trimming shortened V by 7 bases and J by 10 bases, and 17 bases separated the two germline ends. The CDR3 is 14 amino acids. These data are taken from a study of T cell responses to AZD1222 COVID-19 vaccine. Study-level findings and limits: Baseline testing showed seropositivity in only six or seven AZD1222 recipients. The span of vaccine-associated CD4 TCRs extended across spike, with dominance at 160-218 and 743-854.

The repertoire was sequenced with immunoSEQ multiplex PCR; TCRdb's copy has only in-frame clones and lacks some. The sample records some 180,000 clones, around 89% being singletons. The sample in question was peripheral blood, obtained on day 0 of AZD1222 vaccination. This chain connects TRBV11-2 to TRBJ1-6; D is unresolved. The TCR was taken from an adult in good health. Written as DNA, the CDR3 is TGTGCCAGCACAAATTACAGTAGAGGCTCACCCCTCCACTTT. This codes for CASTNYSRGSPLHF. The variable domain in full, completed from reference TRBV11-2 and TRBJ1-6, reads EAGVAQSPRYKIIEKRQSVAFWCNPISGHATLYWYQQILGQGPKLLIQFQNNGVVDDSQLPKDRFSAERLKGVDSTLKIQPAKLEDSAVYLCASTNYSRGSPLHFGNGTRLTVT.